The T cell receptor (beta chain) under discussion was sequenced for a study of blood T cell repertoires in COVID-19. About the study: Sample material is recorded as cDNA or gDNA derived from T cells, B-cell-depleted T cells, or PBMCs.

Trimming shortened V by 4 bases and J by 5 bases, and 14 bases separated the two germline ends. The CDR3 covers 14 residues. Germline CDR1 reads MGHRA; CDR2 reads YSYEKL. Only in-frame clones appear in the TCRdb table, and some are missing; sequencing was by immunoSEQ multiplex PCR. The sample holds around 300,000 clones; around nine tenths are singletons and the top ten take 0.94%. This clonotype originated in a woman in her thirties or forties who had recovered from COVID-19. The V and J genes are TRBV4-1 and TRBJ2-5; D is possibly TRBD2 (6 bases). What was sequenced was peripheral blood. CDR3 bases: TGCGCCAGCAGCCCGGGGGATTCTCGGGAGACCCAGTACTTC. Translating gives CASSPGDSRETQYF.